A single sample is the source of the 12 T cell receptor beta chains below, sequenced in a study of PD-1 blockade in classical Hodgkin lymphoma. No patient escaped relapse after autologous stem cell transplantation, and brentuximab vedotin exposure varied. Profiled with immunoSEQ multiplex PCR; TCRdb holds only in-frame clones, not every one. The sample has under 7,500 clones; less than 80% are singletons. The sample in question was peripheral blood mononuclear cells (PBMCs), obtained before the second cycle of nivolumab. These receptor sequences come from a human donor with classical Hodgkin lymphoma.

The genes are TRBV5-6 and TRBJ1-1; no clear D gene. This CDR3 is built from 12 residues. Trimming stripped 0 bases from V and 8 bases from J, with 8 bases between. Germline V gives CDR1 SGHDT, CDR2 YYEEEE. The CDR3 coding sequence is TGTGCCAGCAGCTTGGGGAATCTCGAAGCTTTCTTT. Its translation: CASSLGNLEAFF.

The chain combines TRBV28 with TRBJ2-7, with TRBD1 identical over 7 bases. Losses at the gene ends were 7 bases for V and 2 bases for J; bases not matched to a gene: 5. This CDR3 is 13 amino acids long. In germline, CDR1 is MDHEN, CDR2 SYDVKM. CDR3 bases: TGTGCCAGCACACAGGGGCAAACCTACGAGCAGTACTTC. Translated: CASTQGQTYEQYF.

This clone was recorded only once. The gene calls are TRBV5-1 and TRBJ2-3; TRBD1 aligns across 7 bases. The CDR3 sequence is 14 residues long. V lost 4 bases to trimming and J lost 3 bases; unmatched junction nucleotides: 5. Germline assignment: CDR1 SGHRS and CDR2 YFSETQ. This chain's CDR3 is CASSTRDRTDTQYF. CDR3 sequence (DNA): TGCGCCAGCAGCACCCGGGACAGAACAGATACGCAGTATTTT.

This chain joins TRBV7-2 and TRBJ1-5; 8 bases are shared with TRBD1. The junction had 4 bases not matched to a gene; V was cut back by 3 bases and J by 0 bases. The CDR3 spans 16 residues. Germline V gene data show CDR1 as SGHTA and CDR2 as FQGNSA. The CDR3 reads CASSLDGQGSNQPQHF. In DNA form, the CDR3 reads TGTGCCAGCAGCTTGGACGGACAGGGTAGCAATCAGCCCCAGCATTTT. The whole variable domain, remainder taken from reference TRBV7-2 and TRBJ1-5, is GAGVSQSPSNKVTEKGKDVELRCDPISGHTALYWYRQSLGQGLEFLIYFQGNSAPDKSGLPSDRFSAERTGGSVSTLTIQRTQQEDSAVYLCASSLDGQGSNQPQHFGDGTRLSIL.

The V gene is TRBV14, the J gene TRBJ2-1; D is possibly TRBD1 or TRBD2 (6 bases each). The V end lost 6 bases, the J end lost 1 base, and 25 bases lay between the germline ends. There are 19 residues in the CDR3. Germline V CDR1 and CDR2: SGHDN, FVKESK. Written as DNA, the CDR3 is TGTGCCAGCAGTGGGGGGCCAGTTCCAGACAGGAGGTCCTACAATGAGCAGTTCTTC. Its protein product is CASSGGPVPDRRSYNEQFF.

This chain joins TRBV7-8 and TRBJ2-1; 11 nucleotides match TRBD2. This CDR3 spans 14 amino acids. V lost 8 bases to trimming and J lost 12 bases; unmatched junction nucleotides: 12. Looked up from germline, CDR1 is SGHVS and CDR2 is FQNEAQ. CDR3 residues: CASPTLAGGQRQFF. The CDR3 region has the DNA TGTGCCAGCCCTACTCTAGCGGGAGGTCAGAGGCAGTTCTTC.

The chain carries TRBV28 and TRBJ2-7; TRBD2 might be the D (6 bases). This CDR3 spans 17 amino acids. The germline V gene encodes CDR1 MDHEN and CDR2 SYDVKM. The V gene lost 5 bases and the J gene lost 5 bases, with 25 bases spanning the gap. The CDR3 loop reads CASSLRGGTNLGNEQYF. The DNA for the CDR3 is TGTGCCAGCAGTCTCCGGGGAGGAACGAATTTAGGGAACGAGCAGTACTTC. The variable domain in full, completed from reference TRBV28 and TRBJ2-7, reads DVKVTQSSRYLVKRTGEKVFLECVQDMDHENMFWYRQDPGLGLRLIYFSYDVKMKEKGDIPEGYSVSREKKERFSLILESASTNQTSMYLCASSLRGGTNLGNEQYFGPGTRLTVT.

The chain combines TRBV25-1 with TRBJ2-2; D is perhaps TRBD1 (7 bases). This CDR3 region has 16 residues. CDR1 is MGHDK, CDR2 SYGVNS, per germline. V lost 1 base and J 2 bases, leaving 11 bases between the germline ends. CDR3 sequence reads: CASSEWRGQNTGELFF. The CDR3 coding sequence is TGTGCCAGCAGTGAATGGAGGGGGCAAAACACCGGGGAGCTGTTTTTT.

V is TRBV11-3 and J is TRBJ1-1; the D gene is possibly TRBD1 (6 bases). Trimming cost V 5 bases and J 2 bases, with 9 bases left between them. CDR1 and CDR2 from the germline V gene are SGHNT and YENEEA. The CDR3 length is 13 residues. The CDR3 DNA reads as TGTGCCAGCAGCCGGGGACAAAACACTGAAGCTTTCTTT. It codes for CASSRGQNTEAFF.

J is TRBJ2-7 and V is TRBV18, with D possibly TRBD1 on 5 matching bases. CDR3 length: 15 residues. V lost 3 bases to trimming and J lost 2 bases, with 14 bases between them. Germline V gene sequence: CDR1 KGHSH, CDR2 LQKENI. This chain's CDR3 is CASSPAYTGAYEQYF. As DNA, the CDR3 is TGTGCCAGCTCACCTGCTTACACAGGTGCCTACGAGCAGTACTTC.

This clone was observed a handful of times. The rearrangement uses TRBV6-6 and TRBJ2-7; no firm D call. Germline lookup yields CDR1 MNHNY and CDR2 SVGAGI (reference sequence). Between the trimmed V and J ends, which lost 7 bases and 0 bases, there was a span of 16 bases. The CDR3 runs 15 residues. CDR3 loop: CASKFRRTDSYEQYF. The CDR3 nucleotides read TGTGCCAGCAAATTTCGCCGGACGGACTCCTACGAGCAGTACTTC.

V gene TRBV10-3 combines with J gene TRBJ1-3; D call uncertain. The CDR3 totals 13 residues. Germline assignment: CDR1 ENHRY and CDR2 SYGVKD. Trimming took off 2 bases at V and 0 bases at J, with 2 bases between the two ends. The chain's CDR3 is CAISESSGNTIYF. The CDR3 nucleotides read TGTGCCATCAGTGAGAGCTCTGGAAACACCATATATTTT.